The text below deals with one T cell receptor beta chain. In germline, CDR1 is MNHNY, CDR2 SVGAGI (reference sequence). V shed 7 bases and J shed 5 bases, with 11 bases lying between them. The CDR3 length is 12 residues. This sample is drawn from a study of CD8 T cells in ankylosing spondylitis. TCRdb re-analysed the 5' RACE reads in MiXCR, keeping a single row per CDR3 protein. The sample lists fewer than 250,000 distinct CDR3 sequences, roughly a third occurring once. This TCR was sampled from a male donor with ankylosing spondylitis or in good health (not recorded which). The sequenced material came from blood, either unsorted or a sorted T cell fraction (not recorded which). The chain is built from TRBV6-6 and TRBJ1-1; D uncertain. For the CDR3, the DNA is TGTGCCAGCACTAACCTGAGGACTGAAGCTTTCTTT. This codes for CASTNLRTEAFF.